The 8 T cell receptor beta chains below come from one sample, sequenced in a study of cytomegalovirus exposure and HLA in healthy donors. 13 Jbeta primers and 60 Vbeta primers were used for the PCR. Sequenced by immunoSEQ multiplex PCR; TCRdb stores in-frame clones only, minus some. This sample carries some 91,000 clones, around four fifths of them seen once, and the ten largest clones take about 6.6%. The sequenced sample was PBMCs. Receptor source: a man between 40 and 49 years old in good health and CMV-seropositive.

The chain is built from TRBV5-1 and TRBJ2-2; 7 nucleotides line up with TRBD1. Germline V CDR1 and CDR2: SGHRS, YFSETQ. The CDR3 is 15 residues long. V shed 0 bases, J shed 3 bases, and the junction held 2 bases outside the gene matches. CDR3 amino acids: CASSLARGHTGELFF. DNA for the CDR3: TGCGCCAGCAGCTTGGCAAGGGGGCACACCGGGGAGCTGTTTTTT. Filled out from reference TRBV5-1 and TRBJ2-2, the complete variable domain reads KAGVTQTPRYLIKTRGQQVTLSCSPISGHRSVSWYQQTPGQGLQFLFEYFSETQRNKGNFPGRFSGRQFSNSRSEMNVSTLELGDSALYLCASSLARGHTGELFFGEGSRLTVL.

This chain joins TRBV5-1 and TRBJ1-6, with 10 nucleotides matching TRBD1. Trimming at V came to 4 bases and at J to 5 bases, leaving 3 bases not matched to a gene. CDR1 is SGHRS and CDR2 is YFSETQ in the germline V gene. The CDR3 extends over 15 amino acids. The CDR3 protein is CASSLDRGNNSPLHF. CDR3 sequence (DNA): TGCGCCAGCAGCCTGGACAGGGGGAATAATTCACCCCTCCACTTT.

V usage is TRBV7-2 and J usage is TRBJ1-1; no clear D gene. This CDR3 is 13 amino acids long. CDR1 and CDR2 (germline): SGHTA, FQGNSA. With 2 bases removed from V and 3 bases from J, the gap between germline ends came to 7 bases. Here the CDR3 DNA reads TGTGCCAGCAGCTTATATAGTCACACTGAAGCTTTCTTT. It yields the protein CASSLYSHTEAFF.

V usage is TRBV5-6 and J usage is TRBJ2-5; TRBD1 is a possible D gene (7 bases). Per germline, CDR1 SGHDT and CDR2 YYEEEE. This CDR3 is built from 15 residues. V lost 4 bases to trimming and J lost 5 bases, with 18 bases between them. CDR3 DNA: TGTGCCAGCAGCATCATTCAGGGGGGACGGGAGACCCAGTACTTC. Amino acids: CASSIIQGGRETQYF.

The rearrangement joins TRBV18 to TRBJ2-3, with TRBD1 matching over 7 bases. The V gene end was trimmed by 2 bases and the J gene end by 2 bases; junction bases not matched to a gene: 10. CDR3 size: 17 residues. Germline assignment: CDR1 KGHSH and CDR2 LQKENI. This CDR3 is CASSPTFGDRNTDTQYF. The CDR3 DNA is TGTGCCAGCTCACCAACCTTCGGGGACAGAAACACAGATACGCAGTATTTT.

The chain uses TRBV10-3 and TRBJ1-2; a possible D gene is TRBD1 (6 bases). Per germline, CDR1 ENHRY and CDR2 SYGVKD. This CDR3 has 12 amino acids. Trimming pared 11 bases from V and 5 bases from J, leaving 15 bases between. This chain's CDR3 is CAGGGGRYGYTF. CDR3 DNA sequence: TGTGCCGGCGGGGGGGGGCGGTATGGCTACACCTTC.

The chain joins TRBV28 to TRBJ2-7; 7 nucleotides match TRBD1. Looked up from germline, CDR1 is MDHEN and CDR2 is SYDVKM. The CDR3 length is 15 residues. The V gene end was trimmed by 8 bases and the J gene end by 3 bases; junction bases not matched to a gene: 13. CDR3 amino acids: CASSKPRQGVYEQYF. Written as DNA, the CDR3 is TGTGCCAGCTCCAAGCCACGACAGGGAGTCTACGAGCAGTACTTC.

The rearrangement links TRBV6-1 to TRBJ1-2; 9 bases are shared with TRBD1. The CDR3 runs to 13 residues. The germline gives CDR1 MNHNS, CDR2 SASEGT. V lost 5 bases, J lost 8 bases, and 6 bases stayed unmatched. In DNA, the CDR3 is TGTGCCAGCAGTAAGGGACAGGGAGGCGGCTACACCTTC. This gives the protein CASSKGQGGGYTF.